Described below is a single T cell receptor (beta chain) sequence and its context. Its antigen is unknown. V gave up 4 bases and J gave up 4 bases, with 10 bases separating them. From germline, CDR1 is SGHTA and CDR2 FQGTGA. This CDR3 contains 13 residues. Primers: 60 Vbeta forward and 13 Jbeta reverse. The method was immunoSEQ multiplex PCR; TCRdb's version includes in-frame clones alone and lacks a portion of them. The sample lists approximately 150,000 clones; approximately 72% were seen once. The record originates from a study of cytomegalovirus exposure and HLA in healthy donors. Broader study findings: Later on, a genetic analysis was performed. It linked a missense variant in DCLRE1C with V- and J-gene trimming of TCR beta.

The clonotype comes from a woman in her fifties or sixties in good health and CMV-seronegative. The sample comprised PBMCs. The chain links TRBV7-3 to TRBJ2-5; TRBD2 is a possible D gene (5 bases). CDR3 coding DNA: TGTGCCAGCAGCTCTAGCACCGTAGAGACCCAGTACTTC. It encodes CASSSSTVETQYF. Together with reference TRBV7-3 and TRBJ2-5, the CDR3 gives the full variable domain: GAGVSQTPSNKVTEKGKYVELRCDPISGHTALYWYRQSLGQGPEFLIYFQGTGAADDSGLPNDRFFAVRPEGSVSTLKIQRTERGDSAVYLCASSSSTVETQYFGPGTRLLVL.